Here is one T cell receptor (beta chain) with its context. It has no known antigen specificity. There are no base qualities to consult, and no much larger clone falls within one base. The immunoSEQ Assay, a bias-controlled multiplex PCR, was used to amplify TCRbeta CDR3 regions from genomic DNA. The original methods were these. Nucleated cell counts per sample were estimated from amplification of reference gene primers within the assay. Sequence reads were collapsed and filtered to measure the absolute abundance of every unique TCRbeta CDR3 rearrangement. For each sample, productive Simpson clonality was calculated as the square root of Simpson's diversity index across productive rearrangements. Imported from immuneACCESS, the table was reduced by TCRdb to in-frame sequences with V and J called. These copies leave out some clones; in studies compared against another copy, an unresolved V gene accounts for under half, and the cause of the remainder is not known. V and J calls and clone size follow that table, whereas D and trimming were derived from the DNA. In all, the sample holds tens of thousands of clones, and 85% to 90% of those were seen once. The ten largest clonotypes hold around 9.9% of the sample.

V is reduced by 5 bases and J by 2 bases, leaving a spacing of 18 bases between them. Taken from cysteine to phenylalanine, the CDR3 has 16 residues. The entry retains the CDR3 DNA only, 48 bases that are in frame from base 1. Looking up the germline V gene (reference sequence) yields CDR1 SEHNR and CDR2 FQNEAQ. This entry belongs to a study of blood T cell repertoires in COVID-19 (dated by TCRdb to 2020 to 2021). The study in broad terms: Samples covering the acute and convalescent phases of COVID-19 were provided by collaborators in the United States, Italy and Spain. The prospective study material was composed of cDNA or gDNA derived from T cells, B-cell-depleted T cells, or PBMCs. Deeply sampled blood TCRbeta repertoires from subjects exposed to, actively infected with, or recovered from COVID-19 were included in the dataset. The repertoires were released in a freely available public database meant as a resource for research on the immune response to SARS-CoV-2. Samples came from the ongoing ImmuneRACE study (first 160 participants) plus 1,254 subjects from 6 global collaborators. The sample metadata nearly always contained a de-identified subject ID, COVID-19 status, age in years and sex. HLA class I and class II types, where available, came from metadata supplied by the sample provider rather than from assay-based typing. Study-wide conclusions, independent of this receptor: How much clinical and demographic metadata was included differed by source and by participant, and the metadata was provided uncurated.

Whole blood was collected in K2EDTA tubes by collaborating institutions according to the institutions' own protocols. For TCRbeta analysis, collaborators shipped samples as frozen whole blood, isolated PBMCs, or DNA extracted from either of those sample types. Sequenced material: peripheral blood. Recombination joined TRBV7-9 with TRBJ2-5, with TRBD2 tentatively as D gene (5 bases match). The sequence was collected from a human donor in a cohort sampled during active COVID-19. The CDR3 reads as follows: CASSLRQFSGQETQYF. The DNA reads TGTGCCAGCAGCCTGCGCCAATTTTCGGGACAAGAGACCCAGTACTTC.